This T cell receptor beta chain was recovered during a study of blood T cells in healthy people across ages. Whole-study findings and limits: Donors of long life had a larger count of naive CD4+ cells and greater diversity than aged donors. Estimates based on one million T cells were treated as lower bounds. PBMC samples, being unsorted, prevented any conclusive comparison of naive and antigen-experienced cells.

In regard to this clonotype: Its antigen is not known.

A minimum of 6 micrograms of total RNA was extracted per sample. Primed by a sample-barcoded 5' primer and a J-beta primer mix, a second PCR proceeded for roughly 6 to 12 cycles. TCRdb re-analysed the 5' RACE reads in MiXCR, keeping a single row per CDR3 protein. The sample contains about 800,000 distinct CDR3 sequences, roughly 64% of which appear only once. Sample: blood. The receptor was derived from a man younger than 40 in good health.

The CDR3, as DNA: TGTGCCAGCAGTGTATCCGAGAACACTGAAGCTTTCTTT. Translating it yields CASSVSENTEAFF. J is TRBJ1-1 and V is TRBV12-3 or TRBV12-4; D is ambiguous. The CDR3 is 13 residues long. Trimming left V 5 bases short and J 1 base short, with 8 bases between.